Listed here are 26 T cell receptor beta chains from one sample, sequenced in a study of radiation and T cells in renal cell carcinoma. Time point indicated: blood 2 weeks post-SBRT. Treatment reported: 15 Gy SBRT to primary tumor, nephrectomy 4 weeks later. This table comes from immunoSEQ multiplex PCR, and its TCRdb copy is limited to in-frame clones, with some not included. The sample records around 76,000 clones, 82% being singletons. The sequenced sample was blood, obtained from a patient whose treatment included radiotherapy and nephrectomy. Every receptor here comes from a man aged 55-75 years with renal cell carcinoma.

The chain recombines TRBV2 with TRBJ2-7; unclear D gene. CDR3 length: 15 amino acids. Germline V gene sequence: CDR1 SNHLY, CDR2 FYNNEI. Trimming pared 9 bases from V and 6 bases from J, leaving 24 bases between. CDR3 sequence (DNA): TGTGCCAGTCGGTCAACCCCTCAGGCTCTGCTCGAGCAGTACTTC. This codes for CASRSTPQALLEQYF. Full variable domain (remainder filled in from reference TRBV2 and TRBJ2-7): EPEVTQTPSHQVTQMGQEVILRCVPISNHLYFYWYRQILGQKVEFLVSFYNNEISEKSEIFDDQFSVERPDGSNFTLKIRSTKLEDSAMYFCASRSTPQALLEQYFGPGTRLTVT.

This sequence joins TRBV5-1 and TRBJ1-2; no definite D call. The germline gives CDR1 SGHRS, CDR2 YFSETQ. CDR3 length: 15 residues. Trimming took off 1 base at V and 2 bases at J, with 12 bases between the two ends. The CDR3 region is CASSLSGQDNYGYTF. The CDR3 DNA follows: TGCGCCAGCAGCTTGAGTGGGCAGGACAACTATGGCTACACCTTC. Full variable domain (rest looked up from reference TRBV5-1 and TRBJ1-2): KAGVTQTPRYLIKTRGQQVTLSCSPISGHRSVSWYQQTPGQGLQFLFEYFSETQRNKGNFPGRFSGRQFSNSRSEMNVSTLELGDSALYLCASSLSGQDNYGYTFGSGTRLTVV.

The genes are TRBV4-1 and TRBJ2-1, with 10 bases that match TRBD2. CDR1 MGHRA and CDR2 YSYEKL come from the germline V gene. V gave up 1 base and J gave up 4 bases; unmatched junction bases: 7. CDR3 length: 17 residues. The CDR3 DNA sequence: TGCGCCAGCAGCCAAGGTGCATGGACTAGCGGTTACAATGAGCAGTTCTTC. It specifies CASSQGAWTSGYNEQFF.

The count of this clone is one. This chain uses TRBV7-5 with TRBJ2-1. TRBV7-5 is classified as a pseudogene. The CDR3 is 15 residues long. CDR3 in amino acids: CVRSLGGLSYNEQFF. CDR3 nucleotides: TGTGTCAGAAGTCTCGGGGGCCTCTCCTACAATGAGCAGTTCTTC.

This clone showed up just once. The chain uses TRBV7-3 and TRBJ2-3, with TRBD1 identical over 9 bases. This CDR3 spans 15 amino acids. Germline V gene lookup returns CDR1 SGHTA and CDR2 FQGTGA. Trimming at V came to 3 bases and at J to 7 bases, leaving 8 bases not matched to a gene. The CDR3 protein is CASSFGTGNGNTQYF. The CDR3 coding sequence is TGTGCCAGCAGCTTCGGGACAGGGAATGGAAATACGCAGTATTTT.

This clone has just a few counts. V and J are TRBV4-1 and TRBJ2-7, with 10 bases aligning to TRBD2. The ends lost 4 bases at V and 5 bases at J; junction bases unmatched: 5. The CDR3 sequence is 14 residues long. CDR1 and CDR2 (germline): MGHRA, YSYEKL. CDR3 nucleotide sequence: TGCGCCAGCAGCCTTAGCGGGAGGCCCCACGAGCAGTACTTC. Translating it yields CASSLSGRPHEQYF.

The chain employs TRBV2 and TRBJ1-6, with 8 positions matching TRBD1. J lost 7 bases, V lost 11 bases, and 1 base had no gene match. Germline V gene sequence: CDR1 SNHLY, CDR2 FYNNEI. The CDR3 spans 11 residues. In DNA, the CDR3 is TGTGCCGGACAGGGCAATTCACCCCTCCACTTT. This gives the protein CAGQGNSPLHF.

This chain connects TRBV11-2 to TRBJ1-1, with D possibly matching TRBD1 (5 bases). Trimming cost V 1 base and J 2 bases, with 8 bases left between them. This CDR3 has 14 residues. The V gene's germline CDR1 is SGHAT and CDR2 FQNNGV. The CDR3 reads CASSLGGTNTEAFF. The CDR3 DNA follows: TGTGCCAGCAGCTTAGGGGGCACAAACACTGAAGCTTTCTTT.

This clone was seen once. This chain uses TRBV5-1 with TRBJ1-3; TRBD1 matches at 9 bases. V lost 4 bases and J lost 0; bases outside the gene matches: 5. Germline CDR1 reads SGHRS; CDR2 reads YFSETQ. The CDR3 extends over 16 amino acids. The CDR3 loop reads CASSRTGAFSGNTIYF. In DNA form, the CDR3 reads TGCGCCAGCAGCCGGACAGGGGCATTCTCTGGAAACACCATATATTTT.

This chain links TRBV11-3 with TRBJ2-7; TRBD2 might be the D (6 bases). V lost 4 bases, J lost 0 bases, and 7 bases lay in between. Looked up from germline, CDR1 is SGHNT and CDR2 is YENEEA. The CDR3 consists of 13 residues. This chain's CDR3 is CASSSGGSYEQYF. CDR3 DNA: TGTGCCAGCAGCTCCGGGGGCTCCTACGAGCAGTACTTC.

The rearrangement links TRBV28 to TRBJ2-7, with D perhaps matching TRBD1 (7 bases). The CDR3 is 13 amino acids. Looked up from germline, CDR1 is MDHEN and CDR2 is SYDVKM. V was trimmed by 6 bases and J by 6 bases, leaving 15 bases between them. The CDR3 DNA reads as TGTGCCAGCAGCACGACAGGGAGGAGCGAGCAGTACTTC. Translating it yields CASSTTGRSEQYF.

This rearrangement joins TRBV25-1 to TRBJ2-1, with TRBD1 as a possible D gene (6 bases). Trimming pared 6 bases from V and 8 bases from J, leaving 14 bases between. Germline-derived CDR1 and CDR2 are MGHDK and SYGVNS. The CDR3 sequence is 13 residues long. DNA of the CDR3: TGTGCCAGCAGAAGGGGGTCTGGCGATGAGCAGTTCTTC. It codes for CASRRGSGDEQFF.

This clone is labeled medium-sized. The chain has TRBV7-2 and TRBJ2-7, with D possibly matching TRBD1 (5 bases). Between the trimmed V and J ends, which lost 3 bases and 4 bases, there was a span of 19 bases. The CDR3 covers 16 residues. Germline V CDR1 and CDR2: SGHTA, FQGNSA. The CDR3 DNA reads TGTGCCAGCAGCTTGGGGCCCATTTTGCAACCATACGAGCAGTACTTC. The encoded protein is CASSLGPILQPYEQYF.

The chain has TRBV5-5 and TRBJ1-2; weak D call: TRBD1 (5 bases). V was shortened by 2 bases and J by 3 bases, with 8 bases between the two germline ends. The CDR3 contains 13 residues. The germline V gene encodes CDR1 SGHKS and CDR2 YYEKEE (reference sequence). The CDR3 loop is CASSFLGDYGYTF. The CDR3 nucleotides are TGTGCCAGCAGCTTTTTGGGGGACTATGGCTACACCTTC.

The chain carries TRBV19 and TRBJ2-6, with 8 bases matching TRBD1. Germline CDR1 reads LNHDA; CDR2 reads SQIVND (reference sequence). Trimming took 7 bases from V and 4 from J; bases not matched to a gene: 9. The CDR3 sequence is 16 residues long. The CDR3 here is CASKVGQGTGANVLTF. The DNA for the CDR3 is TGTGCCAGTAAGGTAGGACAGGGAACCGGGGCCAACGTCCTGACTTTC.

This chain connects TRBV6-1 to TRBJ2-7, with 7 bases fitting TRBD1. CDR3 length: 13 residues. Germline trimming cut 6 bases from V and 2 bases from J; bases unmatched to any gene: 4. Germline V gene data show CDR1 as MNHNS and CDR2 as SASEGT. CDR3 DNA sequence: TGTGCCAGCAGAAGGGACAGCCCCTACGAGCAGTACTTC. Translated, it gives CASRRDSPYEQYF.

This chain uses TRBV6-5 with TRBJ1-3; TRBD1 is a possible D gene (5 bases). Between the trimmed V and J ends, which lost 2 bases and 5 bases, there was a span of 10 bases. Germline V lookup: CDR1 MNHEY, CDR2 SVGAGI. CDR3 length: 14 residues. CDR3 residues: CASSYGASRNTIYF. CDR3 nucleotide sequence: TGTGCCAGCAGTTACGGGGCGTCCCGAAACACCATATATTTT.

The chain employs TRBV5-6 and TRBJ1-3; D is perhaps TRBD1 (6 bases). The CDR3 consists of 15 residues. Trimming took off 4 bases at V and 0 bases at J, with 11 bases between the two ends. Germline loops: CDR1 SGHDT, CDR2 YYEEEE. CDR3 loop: CASSQGQISGNTIYF. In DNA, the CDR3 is TGTGCCAGCAGCCAAGGACAGATCTCTGGAAACACCATATATTTT.

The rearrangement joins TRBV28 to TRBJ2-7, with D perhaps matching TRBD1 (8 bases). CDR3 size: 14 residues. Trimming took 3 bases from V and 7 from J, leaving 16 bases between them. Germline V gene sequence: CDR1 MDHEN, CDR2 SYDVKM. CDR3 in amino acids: CASSFPRGREEQYF. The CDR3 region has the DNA TGTGCCAGCAGTTTCCCCAGGGGGCGGGAGGAGCAGTACTTC.

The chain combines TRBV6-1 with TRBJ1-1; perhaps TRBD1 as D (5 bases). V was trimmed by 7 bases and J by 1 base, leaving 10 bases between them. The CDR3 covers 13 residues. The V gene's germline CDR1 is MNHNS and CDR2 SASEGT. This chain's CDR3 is CASTSRGNTEAFF. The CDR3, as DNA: TGTGCCAGCACTTCAAGGGGGAACACTGAAGCTTTCTTT.

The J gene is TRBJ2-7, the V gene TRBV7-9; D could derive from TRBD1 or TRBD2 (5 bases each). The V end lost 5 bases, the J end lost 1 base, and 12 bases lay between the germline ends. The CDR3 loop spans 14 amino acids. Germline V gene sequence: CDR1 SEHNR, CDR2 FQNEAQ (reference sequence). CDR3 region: CASSEEGLSYEQYF. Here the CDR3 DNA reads TGTGCCAGCAGCGAAGAGGGGTTGTCCTACGAGCAGTACTTC.

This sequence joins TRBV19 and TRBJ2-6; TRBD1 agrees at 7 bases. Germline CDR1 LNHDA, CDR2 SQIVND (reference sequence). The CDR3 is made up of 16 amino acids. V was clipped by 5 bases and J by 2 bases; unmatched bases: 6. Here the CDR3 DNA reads TGTGCCAGTAGTCTGTCGACAGGGACTGGGGCCAACGTCCTGACTTTC. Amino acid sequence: CASSLSTGTGANVLTF.

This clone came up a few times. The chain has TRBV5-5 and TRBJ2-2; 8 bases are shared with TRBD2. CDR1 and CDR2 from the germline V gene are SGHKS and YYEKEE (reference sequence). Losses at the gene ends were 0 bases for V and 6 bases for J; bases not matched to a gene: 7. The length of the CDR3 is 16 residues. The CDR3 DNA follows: TGTGCCAGCAGCTTGGCGGGAGGGGTATTCGCCGGGGAGCTGTTTTTT. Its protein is CASSLAGGVFAGELFF.

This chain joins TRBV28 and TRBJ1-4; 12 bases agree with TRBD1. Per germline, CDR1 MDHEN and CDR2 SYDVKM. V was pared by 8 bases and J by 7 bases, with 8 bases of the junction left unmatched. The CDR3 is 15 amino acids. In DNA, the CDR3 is TGTGCCAGCTCCCGCGGGACAGGGGGCGGTGAAAAACTGTTTTTT. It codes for CASSRGTGGGEKLFF. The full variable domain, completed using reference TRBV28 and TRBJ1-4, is DVKVTQSSRYLVKRTGEKVFLECVQDMDHENMFWYRQDPGLGLRLIYFSYDVKMKEKGDIPEGYSVSREKKERFSLILESASTNQTSMYLCASSRGTGGGEKLFFGSGTQLSVL.

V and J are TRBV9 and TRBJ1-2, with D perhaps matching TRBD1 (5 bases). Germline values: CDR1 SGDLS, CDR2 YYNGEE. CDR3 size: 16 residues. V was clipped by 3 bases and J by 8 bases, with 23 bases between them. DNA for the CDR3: TGTGCCAGCAGCGGACTCTACCCGGGTGGGGGATACGGCTACACCTTC. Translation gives CASSGLYPGGGYGYTF.

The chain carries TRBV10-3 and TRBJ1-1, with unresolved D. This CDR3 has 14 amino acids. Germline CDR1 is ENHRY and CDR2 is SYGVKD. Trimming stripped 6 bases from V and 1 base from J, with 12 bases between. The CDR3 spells CAISPYSQNTEAFF. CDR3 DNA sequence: TGTGCCATCAGCCCGTACAGTCAGAACACTGAAGCTTTCTTT.